The 2 T cell receptor beta chains given below trace back to one sample, sequenced in a study of OX40 agonist ivuxolimab in advanced cancers. Assay used: immunoSEQ multiplex PCR; TCRdb lists only in-frame clones, some missing. Of roughly 90,000 clones listed, 87% are singletons. The sequences come from CD4+ or CD8+ T cells sorted from blood, collected in a trial of the OX40 agonist ivuxolimab. These receptors were taken from an adult with an advanced solid tumor such as melanoma, head and neck, liver or kidney cancer.

The CDR3 here is CASSLRSRVRSYEQYF. The CDR3 DNA reads TGTGCCAGCAGCCTGAGGTCGAGGGTCAGATCCTACGAGCAGTACTTC. The chain employs TRBV11-2 and TRBJ2-7, with a weak D call TRBD2 (5 bases). The CDR3 contains 16 residues. CDR1 SGHAT and CDR2 FQNNGV come from the germline V gene. V shed 5 bases and J shed 1 base, with 18 bases lying between them.

The genes are TRBV27 and TRBJ1-2, with D uncertain. CDR1 is MNHEY, CDR2 SMNVEV, per germline (reference sequence). Trimming removed 2 bases at V and 3 bases at J, with 7 bases between. The CDR3 runs 13 residues. The CDR3 region has the DNA TGTGCCAGCAGTTTAAGAGTGGACTATGGCTACACCTTC. Its translation is CASSLRVDYGYTF.